These T cell receptor beta chains were read from a single sample in a study of cytomegalovirus exposure and HLA in healthy donors. TCRdb's table, derived via immunoSEQ multiplex PCR, lists solely in-frame clones and lacks some. The sample contains some 270,000 clones, around 90% of which appear only once. Sequencing input: PBMCs. The source of these receptors is a girl aged 2 to 10 in good health and CMV-seronegative. Each CDR3 is given with its conserved first and last residue. Each record gives: D gene, clone size, J gene, V gene, CDR3 DNA, CDR3 protein. D genes are given only for firm matches. Not every row has a clone size; where given, it reads once, few, many or a size class.

>NA|NA|TRBJ2-4|TRBV4-1
TGCGCCAGCAGCCAAGAAGGACTAGCCAAAAACATTCAGTACTTC
CASSQEGLAKNIQYF
>NA|once|TRBJ2-5|TRBV7-2
TGTGCCAGCTGCGGGGACCAAGAGACCCAGTACTTC
CASCGDQETQYF
>NA|NA|TRBJ1-1|TRBV15
TGTGCCACCAGCAGAGAGGGGGGGTTGGCAGGCCAAAACACTGAAGCTTTCTTT
CATSREGGLAGQNTEAFF
>NA|NA|TRBJ2-2|TRBV25-1
TGTGCCAGCAGTGAACTCGACACCACGAACACCGGGGAGCTGTTTTTT
CASSELDTTNTGELFF
>NA|NA|TRBJ2-3|TRBV7-9
TGTGCCAGCAGCATGCTAGGTTCAGATACGCAGTATTTT
CASSMLGSDTQYF
>NA|NA|TRBJ2-7|TRBV6-5
TGTGCCAGCAGTCCGAGGTACTTC
CASSPRYF
>NA|once|TRBJ1-1|TRBV28
TGTGCCAGCAGTTTGGTAGGGGGAGACACTGAAGCTTTCTTT
CASSLVGGDTEAFF
>NA|NA|TRBJ1-5|TRBV5-6
TGTGCCAGCAGCTTTAACGGGGGAGCTTATCAGCCCCAGCATTTT
CASSFNGGAYQPQHF
>NA|once|TRBJ1-4|TRBV7-9
TGTGCCAGCAGCTCGACAGTTCTAAATGAAAAACTGTTTTTT
CASSSTVLNEKLFF
>TRBD1|NA|TRBJ2-6|TRBV11-2
TGTGCCAGCACCAATAGGACAGGGACGTCCTCTGGGGCCAACGTCCTGACTTTC
CASTNRTGTSSGANVLTF
>TRBD1|NA|TRBJ1-1|TRBV5-4
TGTGCCAGCAGCTTGATCGACAGGGAAACTGAAGCTTTCTTT
CASSLIDRETEAFF
>TRBD2|NA|TRBJ2-5|TRBV15
TGTGCCACCAGCAGAGGGTTAACGGGAGGCCATCAAGAGACCCAGTACTTC
CATSRGLTGGHQETQYF
>TRBD1|NA|TRBJ2-1|TRBV5-4
TGTGCCAGCAGTTCAGGGGGTTCGGGTGAGCAGTTCTTC
CASSSGGSGEQFF
>NA|NA|TRBJ1-3|TRBV5-4
TGTGCCAGCAGCAAGACAGCAGATGGAAACACCATATATTTT
CASSKTADGNTIYF
>NA|NA|TRBJ2-5|TRBV7-8
TGTGCCAGCAGCTTAGATGCTTTCGATCGAGGGCAAGAGACCCAGTACTTC
CASSLDAFDRGQETQYF
>NA|NA|TRBJ2-7|TRBV13
TGTGCCAGCAGCCAAGCCTTTTCGAGTCTCCCCTACGAGCAGTACTTC
CASSQAFSSLPYEQYF
>TRBD2|NA|TRBJ2-1|TRBV13
TGTGCCAGCAGCTTGACTAGCGGGAACGGCTCCTACAATGAGCAGTTCTTC
CASSLTSGNGSYNEQFF
>NA|NA|TRBJ1-2|TRBV6-5
TGTGCCAGCAGTTACTCTGGCCATGGCTACACCTTC
CASSYSGHGYTF
>TRBD2|NA|TRBJ2-5|TRBV27
TGTGCCAGCTCACGGACTAGCGGGGTGAAAGAGACCCAGTACTTC
CASSRTSGVKETQYF
>NA|NA|TRBJ1-6|TRBV18
TGTGCCAGCTCACCACCCGGTACCTCACCCCTCCACTTT
CASSPPGTSPLHF
>NA|NA|TRBJ2-7|TRBV11-2
TGTGCCAGCAGCTTAGTTTTTGCGGCTAGCCTCCCCTACGAGCAGTACTTC
CASSLVFAASLPYEQYF
>TRBD2|NA|TRBJ2-7|TRBV10-2
TGCGCCAGCAGTGAGTCGGGCGGGGGCTCCTACGAGCAGTACTTC
CASSESGGGSYEQYF
>NA|once|TRBJ1-3|TRBV6-5
TGTGCCAGCAGTCGGACAGAACTCTCTGGAAACACCATATATTTT
CASSRTELSGNTIYF
>NA|once|TRBJ1-5|TRBV6-5
TGTGCCAGCAGTTACTCGATAACGGGCAATCAGCCCCAGCATTTT
CASSYSITGNQPQHF
>TRBD2|NA|TRBJ2-5|TRBV7-3
TGTGCCAGCAGTTTACTAGCGGGTCCCCAAGAGACCCAGTACTTC
CASSLLAGPQETQYF
>TRBD1|NA|TRBJ2-7|TRBV19
TGTGCCATTCCCCGACAGGGGAAGTACTTC
CAIPRQGKYF
>NA|NA|TRBJ2-7|TRBV6-5
TGTGCCAGCAGTTACACCCGGACAGGACTAAGCTACGAGCAGTACTTC
CASSYTRTGLSYEQYF
>TRBD2|NA|TRBJ2-1|TRBV27
TGTGCCAGCAGTTTTCGACTAGCGGGGGGCCAAAGCTCCTACAATGAGCAGTTCTTC
CASSFRLAGGQSSYNEQFF
>NA|NA|TRBJ2-2|TRBV7-9
TGTTCCAGCAGCTCAGCGTGGACAGATTTCTTTACCGGGGAGCTGTTTTTT
CSSSSAWTDFFTGELFF
>TRBD2|NA|TRBJ2-1|TRBV10-2
TGCGCCAGCAGTGAGAAAAGCGGGGGCTACAATGAGCAGTTCTTC
CASSEKSGGYNEQFF
>NA|once|TRBJ2-7|TRBV19
TGTGCCAGTAGTATCAGGGGACAACCGACCTACGAGCAGTACTTC
CASSIRGQPTYEQYF
>TRBD2|NA|TRBJ2-1|TRBV11-2
TGTGCCAGCAGCTTAGGGTCGGGGGGTTTCTATGAGCAGTTCTTC
CASSLGSGGFYEQFF
>TRBD1|NA|TRBJ2-7|TRBV11-2
TGTGCCAGCAGCTTAGAAGACAGGGTCAGCTACGAGCAGTACTTC
CASSLEDRVSYEQYF
>NA|NA|TRBJ1-2|TRBV2
TGTGCCACCAAGGGGGACCCCTACTATGGCTACACCTTC
CATKGDPYYGYTF
>NA|NA|TRBJ2-7|TRBV1
TGCACCAGCAGCCGGGTACAGCGGTCCGAGCAGTACTTC
CTSSRVQRSEQYF
>TRBD1|NA|TRBJ1-3|TRBV30
TGTGCCTGGAGTGGGACAGGGCGAGGAAACACCATATATTTT
CAWSGTGRGNTIYF
>NA|NA|TRBJ2-5|TRBV6-5
TGTGCCAGCCGGGAAAGCAGGCTCCCGGGGGAGACCCAGTACTTC
CASRESRLPGETQYF
>NA|NA|TRBJ2-1|TRBV4-1
TGCGCCAGCAGCCTACGGGGAGTTTGGTTCTTC
CASSLRGVWFF
>NA|once|TRBJ1-1|TRBV7-2
TGTGCCAGCAGCTTATCCGGTGCCCCATCCTACACTGAAGCTTTCTTT
CASSLSGAPSYTEAFF
>TRBD1|NA|TRBJ1-2|TRBV29-1
TGCAGCGTACTCGAGGGGCGGACAGGGGGTGGGTATGGCTACACCTTC
CSVLEGRTGGGYGYTF
>TRBD1|NA|TRBJ1-1|TRBV7-8
TGTGCCAGCAGCAAAAGACAGGGGGGTTACACTGAAGCTTTCTTT
CASSKRQGGYTEAFF
>TRBD2|NA|TRBJ2-1|TRBV9
TGTGCCAGCAGCGTAGATTTGGCTAGCGGGGATGAGCAGTTCTTC
CASSVDLASGDEQFF
>TRBD2|NA|TRBJ2-3|TRBV7-7
TGTGCTAGCAGCCCGGGACTAGCGCCCCCGAGCACAGATACGCAGTATTTT
CASSPGLAPPSTDTQYF
>TRBD1|NA|TRBJ1-1|TRBV28
TGTGCCAGCAGTTTAAGTAGATCAGGGGGCTACACTGAAGCTTTCTTT
CASSLSRSGGYTEAFF
>NA|NA|TRBJ2-1|TRBV7-8
TGTGCCAGCAGCCCCGTGATAGCGCGGAATGAGCAGTTCTTC
CASSPVIARNEQFF
>TRBD2|once|TRBJ2-1|TRBV18
TGTGCCAGCTCACCCGGGACTAGCTGGAATGAGCAGTTCTTC
CASSPGTSWNEQFF
>NA|NA|TRBJ2-3|TRBV4-1
TGCGCCAGTAAAGGCGGGATGGCAGATACGCAGTATTTT
CASKGGMADTQYF
>TRBD1|NA|TRBJ1-2|TRBV7-9
TGTGCCAGCGACGGGGCTCGGGACAGGGAATCTTATGGCTACACCTTC
CASDGARDRESYGYTF
>NA|NA|TRBJ2-7|TRBV2
TGTGCCAGCAGTGTGCGCTTTCACGAGCAGTACTTC
CASSVRFHEQYF
>TRBD2|NA|TRBJ2-3|TRBV11-2
TGTGCCAGCAGCGCAAGCGGGGCTAGCACAGATACGCAGTATTTT
CASSASGASTDTQYF
>TRBD2|NA|TRBJ2-1|TRBV4-1
TGCGCCAGCAGCCCCGGGACTAGCGGGGACCAGTTCTTC
CASSPGTSGDQFF
>NA|NA|TRBJ2-2|TRBV10-3
TGTGCCATCAGTGCCACTGGTGCCGCCGGGGAGCTGTTTTTT
CAISATGAAGELFF
>TRBD2|NA|TRBJ2-3|TRBV30
TGTGCCTGGAGACGGACTAGCGGGGGGTCGGATACGCAGTATTTT
CAWRRTSGGSDTQYF
>NA|NA|TRBJ2-1|TRBV7-9
TGTGCCAGCAGCTTAAGCGCCACCTACAATGAGCAGTTCTTC
CASSLSATYNEQFF
>TRBD1|few|TRBJ2-2|TRBV10-3
TGTGCCATCAGTGAGTGGACAGGGAATAATGCCGGGGAGCTGTTTTTT
CAISEWTGNNAGELFF